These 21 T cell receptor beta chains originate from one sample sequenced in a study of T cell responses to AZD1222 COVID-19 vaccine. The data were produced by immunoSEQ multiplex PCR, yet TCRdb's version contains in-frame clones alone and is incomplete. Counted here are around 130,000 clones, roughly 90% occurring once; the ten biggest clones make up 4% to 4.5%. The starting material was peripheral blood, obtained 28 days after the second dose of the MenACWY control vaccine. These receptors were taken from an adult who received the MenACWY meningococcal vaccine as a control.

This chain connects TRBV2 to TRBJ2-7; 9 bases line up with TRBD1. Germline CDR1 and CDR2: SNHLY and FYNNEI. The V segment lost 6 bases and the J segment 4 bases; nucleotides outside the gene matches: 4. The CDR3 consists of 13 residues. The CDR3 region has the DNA TGTGCCAGCAGCCGGGACAGGGCTTACGAGCAGTACGTC. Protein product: CASSRDRAYEQYV.

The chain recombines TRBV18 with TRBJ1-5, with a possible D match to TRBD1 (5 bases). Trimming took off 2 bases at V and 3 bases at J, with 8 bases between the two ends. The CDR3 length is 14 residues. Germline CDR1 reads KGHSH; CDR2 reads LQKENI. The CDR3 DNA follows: TGTGCCAGCTCACCATACGGGGCCAATCAGCCCCAGCATTTT. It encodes CASSPYGANQPQHF.

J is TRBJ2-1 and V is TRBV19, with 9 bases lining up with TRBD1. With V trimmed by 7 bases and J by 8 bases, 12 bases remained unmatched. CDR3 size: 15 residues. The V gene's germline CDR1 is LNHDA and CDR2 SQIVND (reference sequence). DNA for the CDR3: TGTGCCAGTATCCCCCCCGGGACAGGGTCCCATGAGCAGTTCTTC. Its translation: CASIPPGTGSHEQFF.

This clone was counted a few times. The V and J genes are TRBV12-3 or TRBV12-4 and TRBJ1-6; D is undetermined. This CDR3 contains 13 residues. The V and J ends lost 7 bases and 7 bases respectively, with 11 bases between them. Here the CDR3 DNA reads TGTGCCAGCAATGCGGGCGTCAATTCACCCCTCCACTTT. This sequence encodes CASNAGVNSPLHF.

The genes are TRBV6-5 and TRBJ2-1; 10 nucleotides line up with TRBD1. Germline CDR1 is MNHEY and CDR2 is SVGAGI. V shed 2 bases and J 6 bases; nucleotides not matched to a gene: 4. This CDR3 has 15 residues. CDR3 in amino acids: CASSYPRTGGNEQFF. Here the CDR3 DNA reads TGTGCCAGCAGTTACCCTCGGACAGGGGGCAATGAGCAGTTCTTC.

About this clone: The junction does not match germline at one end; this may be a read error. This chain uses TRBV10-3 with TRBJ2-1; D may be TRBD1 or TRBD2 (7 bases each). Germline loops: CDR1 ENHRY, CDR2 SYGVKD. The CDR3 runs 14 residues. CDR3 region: CAIAGGEGYNEQFF. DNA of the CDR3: TGCGCCATCGCAGGGGGGGAGGGGTACAATGAGCAGTTCTTC.

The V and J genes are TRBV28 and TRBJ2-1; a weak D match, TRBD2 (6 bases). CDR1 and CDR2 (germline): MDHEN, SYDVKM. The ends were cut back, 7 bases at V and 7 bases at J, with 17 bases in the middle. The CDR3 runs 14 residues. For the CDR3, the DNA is TGTGCCAGCACCCGGGAACTAGCAGGGAATGAGCAGTTCTTC. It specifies CASTRELAGNEQFF.

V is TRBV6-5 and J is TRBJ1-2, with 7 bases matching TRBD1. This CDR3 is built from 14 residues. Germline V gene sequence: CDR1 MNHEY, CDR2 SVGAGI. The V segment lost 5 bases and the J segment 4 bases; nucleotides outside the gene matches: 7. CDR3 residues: CASSPQTGFYGYTF. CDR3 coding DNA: TGTGCCAGCAGTCCCCAGACAGGGTTCTATGGCTACACCTTC.

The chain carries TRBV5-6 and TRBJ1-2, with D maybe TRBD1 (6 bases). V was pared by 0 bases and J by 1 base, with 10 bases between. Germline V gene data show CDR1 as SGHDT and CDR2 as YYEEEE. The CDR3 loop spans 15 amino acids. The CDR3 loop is CASSLVWDNNYGYTF. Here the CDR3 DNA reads TGTGCCAGCAGCTTGGTCTGGGACAATAACTATGGCTACACCTTC.

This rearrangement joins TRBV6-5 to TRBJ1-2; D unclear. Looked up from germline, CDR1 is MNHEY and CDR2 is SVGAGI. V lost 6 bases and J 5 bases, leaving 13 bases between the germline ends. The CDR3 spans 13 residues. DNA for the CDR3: TGTGCCAGCAGCCCCCAATTCTTTTATGGCTACACCTTC. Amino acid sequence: CASSPQFFYGYTF.

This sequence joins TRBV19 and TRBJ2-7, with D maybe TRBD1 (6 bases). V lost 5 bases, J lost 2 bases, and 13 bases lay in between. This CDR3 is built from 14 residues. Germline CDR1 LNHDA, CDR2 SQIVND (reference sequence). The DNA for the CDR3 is TGTGCCAGTAGTTTCCCGGGACAACCCTACGAGCAGTACTTC. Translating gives CASSFPGQPYEQYF. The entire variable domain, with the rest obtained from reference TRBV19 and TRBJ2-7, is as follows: DGGITQSPKYLFRKEGQNVTLSCEQNLNHDAMYWYRQDPGQGLRLIYYSQIVNDFQKGDIAEGYSVSREKKESFPLTVTSAQKNPTAFYLCASSFPGQPYEQYFGPGTRLTVT.

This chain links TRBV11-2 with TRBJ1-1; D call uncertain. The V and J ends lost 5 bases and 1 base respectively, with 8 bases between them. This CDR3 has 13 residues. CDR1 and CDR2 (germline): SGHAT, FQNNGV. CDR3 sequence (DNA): TGTGCCAGCAGCGCGTACTGGAACACTGAAGCTTTCTTT. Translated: CASSAYWNTEAFF.

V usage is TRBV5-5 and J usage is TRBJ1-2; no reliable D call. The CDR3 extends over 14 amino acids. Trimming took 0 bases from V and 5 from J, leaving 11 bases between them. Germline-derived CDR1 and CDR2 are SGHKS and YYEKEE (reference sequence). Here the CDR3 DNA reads TGTGCCAGCAGCTTGGGACTCCCCCCGTATGGCTACACCTTC. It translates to CASSLGLPPYGYTF.

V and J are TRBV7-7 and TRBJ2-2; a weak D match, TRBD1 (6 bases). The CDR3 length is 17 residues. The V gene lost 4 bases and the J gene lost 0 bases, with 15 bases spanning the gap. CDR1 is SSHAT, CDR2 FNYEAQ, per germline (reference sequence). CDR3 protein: CASSSLGTPPNTGELFF. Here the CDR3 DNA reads TGTGCCAGCAGCTCGTTAGGGACACCCCCGAACACCGGGGAGCTGTTTTTT.

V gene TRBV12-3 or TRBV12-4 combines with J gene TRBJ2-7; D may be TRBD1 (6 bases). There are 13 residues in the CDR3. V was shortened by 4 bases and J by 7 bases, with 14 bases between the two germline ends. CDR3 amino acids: CASSWQGLGEQYF. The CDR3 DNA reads TGTGCCAGCAGTTGGCAGGGGCTCGGAGAGCAGTACTTC.

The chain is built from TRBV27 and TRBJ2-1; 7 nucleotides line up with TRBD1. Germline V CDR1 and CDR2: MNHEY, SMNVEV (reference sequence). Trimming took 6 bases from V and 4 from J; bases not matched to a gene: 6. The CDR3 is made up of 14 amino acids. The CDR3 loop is CASRPTGMYNEQFF. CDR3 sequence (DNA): TGTGCCAGCAGGCCGACAGGGATGTACAATGAGCAGTTCTTC.

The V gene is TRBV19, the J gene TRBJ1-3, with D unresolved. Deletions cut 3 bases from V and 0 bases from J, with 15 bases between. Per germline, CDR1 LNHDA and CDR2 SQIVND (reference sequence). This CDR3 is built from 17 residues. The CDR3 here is CASSIPIGFASGNTIYF. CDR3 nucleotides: TGTGCCAGTAGTATCCCTATCGGGTTCGCCTCTGGAAACACCATATATTTT.

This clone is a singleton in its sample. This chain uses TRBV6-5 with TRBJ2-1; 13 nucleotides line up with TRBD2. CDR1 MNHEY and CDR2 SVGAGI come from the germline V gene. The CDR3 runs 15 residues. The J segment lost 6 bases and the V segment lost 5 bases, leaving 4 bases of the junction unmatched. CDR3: CASSTLAGGPNEQFF. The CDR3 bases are TGTGCCAGCAGTACACTAGCGGGAGGGCCCAATGAGCAGTTCTTC.

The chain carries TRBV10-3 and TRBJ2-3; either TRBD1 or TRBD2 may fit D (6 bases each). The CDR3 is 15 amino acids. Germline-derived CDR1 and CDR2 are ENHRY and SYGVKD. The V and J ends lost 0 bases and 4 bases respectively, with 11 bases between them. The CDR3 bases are TGTGCCATCAGTGAGTCCGGGGGCGCCGCAGATACGCAGTATTTT. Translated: CAISESGGAADTQYF.

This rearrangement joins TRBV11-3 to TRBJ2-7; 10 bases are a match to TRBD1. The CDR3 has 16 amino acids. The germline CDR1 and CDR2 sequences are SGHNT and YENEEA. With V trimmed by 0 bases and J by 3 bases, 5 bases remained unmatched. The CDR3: CASSLEGQGWDYEQYF. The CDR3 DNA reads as TGTGCCAGCAGCTTAGAGGGACAGGGGTGGGACTACGAGCAGTACTTC. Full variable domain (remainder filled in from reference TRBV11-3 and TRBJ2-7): EAGVVQSPRYKIIEKKQPVAFWCNPISGHNTLYWYLQNLGQGPELLIRYENEEAVDDSQLPKDRFSAERLKGVDSTLKIQPAELGDSAVYLCASSLEGQGWDYEQYFGPGTRLTVT.

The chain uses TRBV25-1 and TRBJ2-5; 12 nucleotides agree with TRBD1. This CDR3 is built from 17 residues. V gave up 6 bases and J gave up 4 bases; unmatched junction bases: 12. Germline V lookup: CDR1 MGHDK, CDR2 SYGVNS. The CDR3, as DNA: TGTGCCAGCAGAGAGGGACAGGGGGCTCTTGGTCGAGAGACCCAGTACTTC. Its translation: CASREGQGALGRETQYF.